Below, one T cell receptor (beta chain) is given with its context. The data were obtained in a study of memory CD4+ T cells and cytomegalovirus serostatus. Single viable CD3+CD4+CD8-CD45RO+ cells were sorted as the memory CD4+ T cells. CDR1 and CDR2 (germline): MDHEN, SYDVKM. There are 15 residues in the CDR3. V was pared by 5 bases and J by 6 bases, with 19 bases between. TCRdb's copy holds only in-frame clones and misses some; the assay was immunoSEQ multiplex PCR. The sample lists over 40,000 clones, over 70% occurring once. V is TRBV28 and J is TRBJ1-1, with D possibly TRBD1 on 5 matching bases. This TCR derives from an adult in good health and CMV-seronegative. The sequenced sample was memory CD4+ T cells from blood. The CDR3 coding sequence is TGTGCCAGCAGTCCAATGCTGTCCCGGGGGTCTGAAGCTTTCTTT. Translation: CASSPMLSRGSEAFF.